One and the same sample provided the 12 T cell receptor beta chains below, sequenced in a study of blood T cell repertoires in COVID-19. TCRdb keeps only in-frame clones here, not all; method: immunoSEQ multiplex PCR. The sample holds 290,000 or so clones, roughly nine tenths seen once. The sequencing input was peripheral blood. The origin of the receptors is a woman in her twenties or thirties with COVID-19, enrolled during active disease.

This sequence joins TRBV7-3 and TRBJ1-1; a weak D match, TRBD1 (6 bases). Trimming stripped 5 bases from V and 8 bases from J, with 15 bases between. The CDR3 is 13 amino acids. Germline values: CDR1 SGHTA, CDR2 FQGTGA. The CDR3 protein is CASSINRVGEAFF. In DNA form, the CDR3 reads TGTGCCAGCAGCATTAACAGGGTCGGGGAAGCTTTCTTT.

The chain recombines TRBV19 with TRBJ1-2; D possibly corresponds to TRBD1 (5 bases). The CDR3 contains 12 residues. V dropped 6 bases and J dropped 4 bases, with 9 bases sitting between them. CDR1 is LNHDA and CDR2 is SQIVND in the germline V gene (reference sequence). The CDR3 region is CASRPDTYGYTF. DNA of the CDR3: TGTGCCAGTAGGCCGGACACCTATGGCTACACCTTC.

The chain links TRBV14 to TRBJ1-4; a weak D match, TRBD1 (5 bases). The V end was cut by 10 bases, the J end by 3 bases, with 12 bases between. The CDR3 covers 13 residues. The germline CDR1 and CDR2 sequences are SGHDN and FVKESK. DNA of the CDR3: TGTGCCATCCCCAGGGATTCTAATGAAAAACTGTTTTTT. This sequence encodes CAIPRDSNEKLFF.

V usage is TRBV15 and J usage is TRBJ2-3, with 8 positions matching TRBD2. V shed 0 bases and J 0 bases; nucleotides not matched to a gene: 2. Germline CDR1 reads LNHNV; CDR2 reads YYDKDF (reference sequence). The CDR3 runs 16 residues. CDR3 sequence reads: CATSRETSVSTDTQYF. The CDR3, as DNA: TGTGCCACCAGCAGAGAGACTAGCGTGAGCACAGATACGCAGTATTTT.

This CDR3 is CASSPGRINYGYTF. DNA for the CDR3: TGTGCCAGCTCACCAGGCAGGATAAACTATGGCTACACCTTC. The rearrangement joins TRBV18 to TRBJ1-2, with D hard to call. Trimming removed 2 bases from V and 2 bases from J, with 9 bases in between. The CDR3 contains 14 residues. CDR1 is KGHSH, CDR2 LQKENI, per germline.

The chain employs TRBV19 and TRBJ2-1, with TRBD2 matching over 16 bases. There are 20 residues in the CDR3. Losses at the gene ends were 1 base for V and 6 bases for J; bases not matched to a gene: 12. CDR1 and CDR2 from the germline V gene are LNHDA and SQIVND (reference sequence). CDR3 region: CASSIGGTSGRASVVNEQFF. The CDR3 bases are TGTGCCAGTAGTATAGGTGGGACTAGCGGGAGGGCCTCTGTGGTCAATGAGCAGTTCTTC.

J is TRBJ2-3 and V is TRBV25-1; 13 bases are shared with TRBD2. J lost 0 bases, V lost 6 bases, and 3 bases had no gene match. The CDR3 is 16 amino acids. The germline CDR1 and CDR2 sequences are MGHDK and SYGVNS. CDR3 residues: CASSWTSGSSTDTQYF. The CDR3 region has the DNA TGTGCCAGCAGCTGGACTAGCGGGAGTAGCACAGATACGCAGTATTTT. Complete variable domain (other parts from reference TRBV25-1 and TRBJ2-3): EADIYQTPRYLVIGTGKKITLECSQTMGHDKMYWYQQDPGMELHLIHYSYGVNSTEKGDLSSESTVSRIRTEHFPLTLESARPSHTSQYLCASSWTSGSSTDTQYFGPGTRLTVL.

The rearrangement joins TRBV6-5 to TRBJ1-3; weak D call: TRBD1 (5 bases). The ends were cut back, 2 bases at V and 7 bases at J, with 15 bases in the middle. The CDR3 totals 15 residues. The germline V gene has CDR1 MNHEY and CDR2 SVGAGI. CDR3 sequence reads: CASSYLGAGRNTIYF. CDR3 nucleotide sequence: TGTGCCAGCAGTTACCTAGGGGCCGGTAGGAACACCATATATTTT.

The V and J genes are TRBV24-1 and TRBJ1-5; TRBD1 is a possible D gene (6 bases). The V gene lost 5 bases and the J gene lost 5 bases, with 21 bases spanning the gap. Germline V gene data show CDR1 as KGHDR and CDR2 as SFDVKD. This CDR3 has 17 residues. The CDR3 DNA reads as TGTGCCACCAGTGTGGTGGGGGGGGCGCGGGGCGATCAGCCCCAGCATTTT. Translation: CATSVVGGARGDQPQHF.

V is TRBV14 and J is TRBJ1-1, with a possible D match to TRBD1 (6 bases). The germline CDR1 and CDR2 sequences are SGHDN and FVKESK. The CDR3 loop spans 14 amino acids. Deletions cut 1 base from V and 5 bases from J, with 11 bases between. CDR3 residues: CASSQGTGRTEAFF. The CDR3 bases are TGTGCCAGCAGCCAAGGTACAGGGAGAACTGAAGCTTTCTTT.

The chain carries TRBV2 and TRBJ2-5; D may be TRBD1 (5 bases). Germline CDR1 and CDR2: SNHLY and FYNNEI. Between the trimmed V and J ends, which lost 6 bases and 4 bases, there was a span of 9 bases. The CDR3 is made up of 12 amino acids. DNA for the CDR3: TGTGCCAGCAGGTCCCAGGGAGAGACCCAGTACTTC. The encoded protein is CASRSQGETQYF.

This clone was recorded a few times. V and J are TRBV10-2 and TRBJ2-7; tentative D call: TRBD2 (6 bases). The length of the CDR3 is 16 residues. Trimming removed 0 bases at V and 4 bases at J, with 16 bases between. Germline assignment: CDR1 WSHSY and CDR2 SAAADI. The CDR3 here is CASSESIGGVRYEQYF. CDR3 nucleotides: TGCGCCAGCAGTGAGTCGATCGGGGGAGTCAGGTACGAGCAGTACTTC.